Following are 22 T cell receptor beta chains from one sample sequenced in a study of CD8 T cell repertoires and HIV-1 epitope variants. These receptors' targets are unknown. Method: immunoSEQ multiplex PCR; TCRdb's copy keeps in-frame clones and lacks some. Of roughly 6,800 clones listed, roughly two thirds are singletons. Specimen: cultured CD8+ T cells derived from PBMCs. These receptors came from a male donor with HIV.

The rearrangement links TRBV28 to TRBJ1-2; possible D gene TRBD1, 5 bases. The CDR3 is 15 amino acids. V gave up 1 base and J gave up 8 bases, with 17 bases separating them. Germline V CDR1 and CDR2: MDHEN, SYDVKM. The CDR3, as DNA: TGTGCCAGCAGTTTATTAGGGACTCTAAGTAAGGGCTACACCTTC. Its translation is CASSLLGTLSKGYTF.

This clone was seen only once. J is TRBJ2-7 and V is TRBV27; 9 bases match TRBD2. CDR3 length equals 15 residues. Germline trimming cut 4 bases from V and 7 bases from J; bases unmatched to any gene: 11. In germline, CDR1 is MNHEY, CDR2 SMNVEV (reference sequence). CDR3 region: CASSSPVSGRSEQYF. Here the CDR3 DNA reads TGTGCCAGCAGTTCCCCGGTTAGCGGGAGAAGTGAGCAGTACTTC.

The chain links TRBV7-2 to TRBJ1-1; D gene uncertain. The germline gives CDR1 SGHTA, CDR2 FQGNSA. The CDR3 totals 12 residues. The germline V and J ends were trimmed by 5 bases and 7 bases, with 11 bases remaining between them. The DNA of the CDR3 is TGTGCCAGCAGCCCATCCAAGCTTGAAGCTTTCTTT. Translated, it gives CASSPSKLEAFF.

V and J are TRBV19 and TRBJ1-5; 8 bases fit TRBD1. There are 16 residues in the CDR3. The germline CDR1 and CDR2 sequences are LNHDA and SQIVND (reference sequence). V trimming: 0 bases; J trimming: 0 bases; junction bases outside the gene matches: 1. The CDR3 sequence is CASSIETGDSNQPQHF. CDR3 in DNA: TGTGCCAGTAGTATAGAGACAGGGGATAGCAATCAGCCCCAGCATTTT. The full variable domain, rest sourced from reference TRBV19 and TRBJ1-5, is DGGITQSPKYLFRKEGQNVTLSCEQNLNHDAMYWYRQDPGQGLRLIYYSQIVNDFQKGDIAEGYSVSREKKESFPLTVTSAQKNPTAFYLCASSIETGDSNQPQHFGDGTRLSIL.

This chain links TRBV5-4 with TRBJ2-1; maybe TRBD2 (6 bases). Germline CDR1 SGHNT, CDR2 YYREEE (reference sequence). This CDR3 comprises 16 residues. The germline V and J ends were trimmed by 4 bases and 1 base, with 15 bases remaining between them. CDR3 DNA sequence: TGTGCCAGCAGCAATTCCGGGAGTGGGTCCTACAATGAGCAGTTCTTC. This encodes CASSNSGSGSYNEQFF.

CDR3 region: CASSTVSGAFF. In DNA, the CDR3 is TGCGCCAGCAGCACGGTTTCGGGAGCTTTCTTT. The V and J genes are TRBV5-1 and TRBJ1-1, with D unclear. The ends were cut back, 4 bases at V and 10 bases at J, with 11 bases in the middle. The CDR3 is made up of 11 amino acids. Germline V lookup: CDR1 SGHRS, CDR2 YFSETQ.

The CDR3: CAIGWTVNTGELFF. Here the CDR3 DNA reads TGTGCCATCGGCTGGACGGTGAACACCGGGGAGCTGTTTTTT. The rearrangement links TRBV10-3 to TRBJ2-2; D uncertain. Germline assignment: CDR1 ENHRY and CDR2 SYGVKD. The CDR3 runs 14 residues. Trimming left V 8 bases short and J 1 base short, with 11 bases between.

This chain uses TRBV11-2 with TRBJ2-1; 8 bases are a match to TRBD2. The CDR3 has 14 residues. The V gene end was trimmed by 5 bases and the J gene end by 6 bases; junction bases not matched to a gene: 6. In germline, CDR1 is SGHAT, CDR2 FQNNGV. The CDR3 reads CASSPISGSNEQFF. CDR3 DNA: TGTGCCAGCAGCCCTATCAGCGGGAGCAATGAGCAGTTCTTC.

This clone appeared a single time. V gene TRBV10-3 combines with J gene TRBJ2-5; D is unclear. V was shortened by 3 bases and J by 7 bases, with 9 bases between the two germline ends. Germline V CDR1 and CDR2: ENHRY, SYGVKD. The CDR3 is 12 residues long. CDR3 nucleotide sequence: TGTGCCATCAGTGAATCGGATGGGACCCAGTACTTC. Its translation: CAISESDGTQYF.

The rearrangement uses TRBV6-1 and TRBJ2-5, with 12 nucleotides matching TRBD2. V was pared by 6 bases and J by 8 bases, with 4 bases of the junction left unmatched. CDR1 is MNHNS and CDR2 is SASEGT in the germline V gene. This CDR3 has 13 residues. The CDR3 region has the DNA TGTGCCAGCAGAAGTGGACTAGCGGGAACCCAGTACTTC. This encodes CASRSGLAGTQYF.

This clone appeared a few times. The rearrangement links TRBV2 to TRBJ1-3; 10 bases map to TRBD1. In germline, CDR1 is SNHLY, CDR2 FYNNEI. There are 18 residues in the CDR3. V lost 3 bases, J lost 3 bases, and 11 bases stayed unmatched. CDR3 sequence (DNA): TGTGCCAGCAGTGAGGGGAGGACAGGGGGATATAGTGGAAACACCATATATTTT. Translation gives CASSEGRTGGYSGNTIYF.

This clone was seen a few times. A read error may produce the germline difference seen at one junction end. The chain is built from TRBV29-1 and TRBJ2-5; D remains ambiguous. Germline V gene lookup returns CDR1 SQVTM and CDR2 ANQGSEA. The CDR3 extends over 11 amino acids. The CDR3 is CSVEETETQYF. The CDR3 DNA reads TGCAGCGTCGAAGAGACAGAGACCCAGTACTTC.

A note on this clone: Relative to the germline gene, one junction end is altered; a read error may explain this. Other DNA sequences within the sample encode an identical CDR3. V gene TRBV27 combines with J gene TRBJ1-2; maybe TRBD1 (5 bases). The length of the CDR3 is 13 residues. Germline V gene sequence: CDR1 MNHEY, CDR2 SMNVEV (reference sequence). CDR3 protein: CASSFSQENGYTF. The CDR3 nucleotides are TGTGCCAGCAGTTTCTCACAGGAAAATGGTTACACCTTC.

This clone appeared a few times. V is TRBV5-4 and J is TRBJ2-1; TRBD1 matches 7 bases. V was pared by 2 bases and J by 7 bases, with 6 bases of the junction left unmatched. CDR1 and CDR2 (germline): SGHNT, YYREEE (reference sequence). The CDR3 has 14 residues. CDR3 sequence reads: CASSFGDRANEQFF. The CDR3 nucleotides are TGTGCCAGCAGCTTCGGAGACAGGGCGAATGAGCAGTTCTTC.

This clone was counted a few times. The chain employs TRBV27 and TRBJ2-1, with D hard to call. Trimming left V 2 bases short and J 2 bases short, with 10 bases between. Per germline, CDR1 MNHEY and CDR2 SMNVEV (reference sequence). The CDR3 runs to 15 residues. The CDR3 protein is CASSLLENPYNEQFF. The CDR3, as DNA: TGTGCCAGCAGTTTACTGGAGAACCCCTACAATGAGCAGTTCTTC.

The chain combines TRBV4-2 with TRBJ2-1; 8 bases are a match to TRBD2. The J segment lost 0 bases and the V segment lost 0 bases, leaving 4 bases of the junction unmatched. The V gene's germline CDR1 is LGHNA and CDR2 YNFKEQ. CDR3 size: 17 residues. The CDR3 region has the DNA TGTGCCAGCAGCCAAGATACTAGCGGAAGCTCCTACAATGAGCAGTTCTTC. This gives the protein CASSQDTSGSSYNEQFF.

This clone was seen once. The chain carries TRBV6-5 and TRBJ2-7; TRBD2 might be the D (7 bases). V lost 10 bases and J 7 bases, leaving 20 bases between the germline ends. The CDR3 length is 13 residues. Germline V gene sequence: CDR1 MNHEY, CDR2 SVGAGI. In DNA, the CDR3 is TGTGCCACCACGTTAGGGGGGGCAGCTGAGCAGTACTTC. Its translation is CATTLGGAAEQYF.

The chain has TRBV5-6 and TRBJ2-7, with D unresolved. V lost 0 bases to trimming and J lost 6 bases, with 10 bases between them. Germline CDR1 reads SGHDT; CDR2 reads YYEEEE. This CDR3 region has 13 residues. CDR3 coding DNA: TGTGCCAGCAGCTTGGACGAACTCGCCGAGCAGTACTTC. Residues: CASSLDELAEQYF.

This clone came up a few times. CDR3 loop: CASSPQGSAYEQYF. Here the CDR3 DNA reads TGTGCCAGCAGCCCCCAGGGTAGCGCCTACGAGCAGTACTTC. The gene calls are TRBV9 and TRBJ2-7; tentatively, D is TRBD1 or TRBD2 (5 bases each). Germline lookup yields CDR1 SGDLS and CDR2 YYNGEE. This CDR3 contains 14 residues. V lost 4 bases, J lost 2 bases, and 13 bases lay in between.

The chain recombines TRBV28 with TRBJ2-2, with D uncertain. The germline V gene encodes CDR1 MDHEN and CDR2 SYDVKM. The CDR3 runs 16 residues. Trimming took 6 bases from V and 3 from J, leaving 17 bases between them. The CDR3, as DNA: TGTGCCAGCAGACCGGCGAGAGGTTTGGACACCGGGGAGCTGTTTTTT. Its translation: CASRPARGLDTGELFF.

The chain combines TRBV11-3 with TRBJ1-1; D call uncertain. The CDR3 runs 18 residues. The germline V gene encodes CDR1 SGHNT and CDR2 YENEEA. V lost 1 base and J lost 0, with 18 bases in between. Here the CDR3 reads CASSLGPGQLEMNTEAFF. The CDR3 nucleotides are TGTGCCAGCAGCTTAGGTCCCGGCCAGTTGGAGATGAACACTGAAGCTTTCTTT.

The chain uses TRBV4-3 and TRBJ1-1, with D perhaps matching TRBD1 (5 bases). The germline gives CDR1 LGHNA, CDR2 YSLEER. Trimming removed 0 bases at V and 4 bases at J, with 12 bases between. This CDR3 has 15 amino acids. Here the CDR3 DNA reads TGCGCCAGCAGCCAAGATCCTGGGGGTGGCACTGAAGCTTTCTTT. Protein product: CASSQDPGGGTEAFF.